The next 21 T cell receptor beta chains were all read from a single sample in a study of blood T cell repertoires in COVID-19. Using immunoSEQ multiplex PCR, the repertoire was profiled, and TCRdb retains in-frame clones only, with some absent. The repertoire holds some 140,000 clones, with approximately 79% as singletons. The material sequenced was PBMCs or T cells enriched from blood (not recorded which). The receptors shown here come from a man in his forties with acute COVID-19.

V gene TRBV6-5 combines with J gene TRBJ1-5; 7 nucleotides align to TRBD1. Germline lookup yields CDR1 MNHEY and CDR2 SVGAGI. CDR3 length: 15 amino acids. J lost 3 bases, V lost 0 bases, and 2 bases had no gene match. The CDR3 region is CASSYSGQSNQPQHF. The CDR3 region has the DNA TGTGCCAGCAGTTACTCGGGACAGTCCAATCAGCCCCAGCATTTT.

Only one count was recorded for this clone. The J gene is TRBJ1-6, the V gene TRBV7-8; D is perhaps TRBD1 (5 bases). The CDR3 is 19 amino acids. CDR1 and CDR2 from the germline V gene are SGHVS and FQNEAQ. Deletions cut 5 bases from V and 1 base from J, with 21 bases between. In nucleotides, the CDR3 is TGTGCCAGCAGCACGTCCGGGTCCCAGGGAGGATCCTATAATTCACCCCTCCACTTT. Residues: CASSTSGSQGGSYNSPLHF.

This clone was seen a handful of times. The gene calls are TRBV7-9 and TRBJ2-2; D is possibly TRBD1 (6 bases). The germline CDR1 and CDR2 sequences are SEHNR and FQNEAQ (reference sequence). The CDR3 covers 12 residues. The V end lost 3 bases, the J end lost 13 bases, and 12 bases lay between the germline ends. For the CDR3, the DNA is TGTGCCAGCAGCTTGGACAGCTTTGTGCTGTTTTTT. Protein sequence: CASSLDSFVLFF.

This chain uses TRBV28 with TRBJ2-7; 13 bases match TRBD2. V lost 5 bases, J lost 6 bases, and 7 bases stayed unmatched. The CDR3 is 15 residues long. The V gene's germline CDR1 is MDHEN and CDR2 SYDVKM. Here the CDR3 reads CASSPGTSGTVEQYF. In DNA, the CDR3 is TGTGCCAGCAGTCCGGGGACTAGCGGGACGGTCGAGCAGTACTTC.

CDR3 residues: CASSSSGSDTQYF. CDR3 coding DNA: TGTGCCAGCAGCTCCTCAGGATCAGATACGCAGTATTTT. The chain is built from TRBV11-3 and TRBJ2-3; D not resolved. The CDR3 extends over 13 amino acids. Germline lookup yields CDR1 SGHNT and CDR2 YENEEA. The V end lost 4 bases, the J end lost 4 bases, and 9 bases lay between the germline ends.

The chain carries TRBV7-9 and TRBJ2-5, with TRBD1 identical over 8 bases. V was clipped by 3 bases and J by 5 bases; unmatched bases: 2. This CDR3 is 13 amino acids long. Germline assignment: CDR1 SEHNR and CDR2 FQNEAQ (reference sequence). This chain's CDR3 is CASSFQGAETQYF. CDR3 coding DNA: TGTGCCAGCAGCTTCCAGGGGGCCGAGACCCAGTACTTC.

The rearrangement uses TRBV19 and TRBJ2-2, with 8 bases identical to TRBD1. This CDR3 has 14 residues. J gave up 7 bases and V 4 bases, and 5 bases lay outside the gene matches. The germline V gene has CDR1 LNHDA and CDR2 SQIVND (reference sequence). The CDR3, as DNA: TGTGCCAGTAGTAAGGACAGGGTAGGCGGGGAGCTGTTTTTT. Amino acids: CASSKDRVGGELFF. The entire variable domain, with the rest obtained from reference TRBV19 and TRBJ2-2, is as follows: DGGITQSPKYLFRKEGQNVTLSCEQNLNHDAMYWYRQDPGQGLRLIYYSQIVNDFQKGDIAEGYSVSREKKESFPLTVTSAQKNPTAFYLCASSKDRVGGELFFGEGSRLTVL.

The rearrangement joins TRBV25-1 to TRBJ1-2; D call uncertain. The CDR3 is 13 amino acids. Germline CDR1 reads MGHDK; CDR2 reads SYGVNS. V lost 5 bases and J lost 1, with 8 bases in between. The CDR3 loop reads CASSLGDNYGYTF. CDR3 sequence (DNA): TGTGCCAGCAGTTTGGGCGATAACTATGGCTACACCTTC.

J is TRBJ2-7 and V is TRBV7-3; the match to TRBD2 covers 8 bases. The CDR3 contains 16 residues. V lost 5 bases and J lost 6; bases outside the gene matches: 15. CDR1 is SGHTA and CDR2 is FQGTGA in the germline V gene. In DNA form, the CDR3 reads TGTGCCAGCAGCCCCGACCGGTTAGCGGGATTTTCCGAGCAGTACTTC. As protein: CASSPDRLAGFSEQYF.

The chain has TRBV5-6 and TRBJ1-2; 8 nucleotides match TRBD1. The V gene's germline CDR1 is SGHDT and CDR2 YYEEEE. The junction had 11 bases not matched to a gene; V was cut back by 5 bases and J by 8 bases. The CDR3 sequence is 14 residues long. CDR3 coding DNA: TGTGCCAGCAGGACCAGGGGGCGGTCTTGGGGCTACACCTTC. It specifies CASRTRGRSWGYTF.

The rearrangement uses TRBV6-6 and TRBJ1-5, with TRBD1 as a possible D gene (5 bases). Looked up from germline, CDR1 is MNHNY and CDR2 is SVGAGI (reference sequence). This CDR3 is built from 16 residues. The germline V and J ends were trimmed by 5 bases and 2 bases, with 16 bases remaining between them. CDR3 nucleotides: TGTGCCAGCAGTCAGTCGGGGGAAGCGGGCAATCAGCCCCAGCATTTT. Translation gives CASSQSGEAGNQPQHF.

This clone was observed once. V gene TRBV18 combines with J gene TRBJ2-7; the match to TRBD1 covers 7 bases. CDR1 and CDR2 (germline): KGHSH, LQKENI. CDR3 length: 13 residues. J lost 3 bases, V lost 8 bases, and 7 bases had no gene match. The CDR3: CASAGTERYEQYF. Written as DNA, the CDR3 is TGTGCCAGCGCCGGGACAGAGCGCTACGAGCAGTACTTC. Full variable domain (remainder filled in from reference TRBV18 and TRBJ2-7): NAGVMQNPRHLVRRRGQEARLRCSPMKGHSHVYWYRQLPEEGLKFMVYLQKENIIDESGMPKERFSAEFPKEGPSILRIQQVVRGDSAAYFCASAGTERYEQYFGPGTRLTVT.

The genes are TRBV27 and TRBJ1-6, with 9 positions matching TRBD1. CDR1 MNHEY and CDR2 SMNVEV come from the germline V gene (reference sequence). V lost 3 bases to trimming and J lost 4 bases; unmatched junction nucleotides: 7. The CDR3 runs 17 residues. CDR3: CASSFDRGGEYNSPLHF. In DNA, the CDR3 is TGTGCCAGCAGTTTTGACAGGGGGGGCGAATATAATTCACCCCTCCACTTT.

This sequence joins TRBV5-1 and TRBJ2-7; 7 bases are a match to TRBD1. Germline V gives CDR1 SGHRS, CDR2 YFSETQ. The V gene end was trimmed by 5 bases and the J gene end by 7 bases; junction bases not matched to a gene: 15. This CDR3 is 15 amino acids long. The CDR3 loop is CASSSRDSPRGEQYF. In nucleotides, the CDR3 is TGCGCCAGCAGTTCAAGGGACAGCCCGAGGGGGGAGCAGTACTTC.

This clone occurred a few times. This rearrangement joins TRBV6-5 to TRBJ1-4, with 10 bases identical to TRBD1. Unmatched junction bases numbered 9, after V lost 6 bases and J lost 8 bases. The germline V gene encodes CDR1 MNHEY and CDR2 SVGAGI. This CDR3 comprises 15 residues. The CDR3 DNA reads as TGTGCCAGCAGCGGACAGGGGGGGGTAGGGGAAAAACTGTTTTTT. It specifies CASSGQGGVGEKLFF.

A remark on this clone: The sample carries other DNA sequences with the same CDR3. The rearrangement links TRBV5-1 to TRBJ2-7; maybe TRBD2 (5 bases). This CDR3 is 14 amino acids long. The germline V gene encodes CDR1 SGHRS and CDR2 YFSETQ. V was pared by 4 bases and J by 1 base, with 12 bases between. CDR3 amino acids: CASSLGLESYEQYF. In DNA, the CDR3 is TGCGCCAGCAGCCTCGGACTTGAATCCTACGAGCAGTACTTC.

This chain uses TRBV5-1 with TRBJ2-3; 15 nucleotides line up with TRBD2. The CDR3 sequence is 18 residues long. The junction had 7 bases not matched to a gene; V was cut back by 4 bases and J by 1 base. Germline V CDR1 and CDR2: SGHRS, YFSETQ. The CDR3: CASSRTSGGAGRTDTQYF. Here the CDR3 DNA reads TGCGCCAGCAGCAGGACTAGCGGGGGGGCCGGCCGCACAGATACGCAGTATTTT. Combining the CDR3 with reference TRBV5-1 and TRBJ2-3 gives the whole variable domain KAGVTQTPRYLIKTRGQQVTLSCSPISGHRSVSWYQQTPGQGLQFLFEYFSETQRNKGNFPGRFSGRQFSNSRSEMNVSTLELGDSALYLCASSRTSGGAGRTDTQYFGPGTRLTVL.

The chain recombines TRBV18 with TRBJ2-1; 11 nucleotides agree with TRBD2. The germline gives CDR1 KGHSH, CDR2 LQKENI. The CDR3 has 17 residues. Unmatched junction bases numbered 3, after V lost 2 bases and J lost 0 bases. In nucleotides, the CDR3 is TGTGCCAGCTCACCAAAGCTAGCGGGGGGCTCCTACAATGAGCAGTTCTTC. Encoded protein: CASSPKLAGGSYNEQFF.

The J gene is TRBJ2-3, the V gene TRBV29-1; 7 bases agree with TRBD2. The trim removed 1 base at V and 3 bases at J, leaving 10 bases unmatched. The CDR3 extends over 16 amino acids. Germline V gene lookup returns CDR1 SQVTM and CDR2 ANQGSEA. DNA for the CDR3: TGCAGCGTTGAAGGCCCAGCGGGACCGCCGACAGATACGCAGTATTTT. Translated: CSVEGPAGPPTDTQYF.

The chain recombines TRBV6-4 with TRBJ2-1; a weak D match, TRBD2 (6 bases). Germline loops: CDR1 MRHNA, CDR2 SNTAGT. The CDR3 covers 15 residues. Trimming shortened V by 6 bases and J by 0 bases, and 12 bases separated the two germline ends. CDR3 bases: TGTGCCAGCAGACCGGAGGGTAGCTCCTACAATGAGCAGTTCTTC. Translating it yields CASRPEGSSYNEQFF.

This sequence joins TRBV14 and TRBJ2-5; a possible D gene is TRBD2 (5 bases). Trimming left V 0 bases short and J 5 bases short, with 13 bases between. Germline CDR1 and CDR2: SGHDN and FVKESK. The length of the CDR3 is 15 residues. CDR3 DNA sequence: TGTGCCAGCAGCCAAGATCTCGGGGATCCGGAGACCCAGTACTTC. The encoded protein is CASSQDLGDPETQYF.